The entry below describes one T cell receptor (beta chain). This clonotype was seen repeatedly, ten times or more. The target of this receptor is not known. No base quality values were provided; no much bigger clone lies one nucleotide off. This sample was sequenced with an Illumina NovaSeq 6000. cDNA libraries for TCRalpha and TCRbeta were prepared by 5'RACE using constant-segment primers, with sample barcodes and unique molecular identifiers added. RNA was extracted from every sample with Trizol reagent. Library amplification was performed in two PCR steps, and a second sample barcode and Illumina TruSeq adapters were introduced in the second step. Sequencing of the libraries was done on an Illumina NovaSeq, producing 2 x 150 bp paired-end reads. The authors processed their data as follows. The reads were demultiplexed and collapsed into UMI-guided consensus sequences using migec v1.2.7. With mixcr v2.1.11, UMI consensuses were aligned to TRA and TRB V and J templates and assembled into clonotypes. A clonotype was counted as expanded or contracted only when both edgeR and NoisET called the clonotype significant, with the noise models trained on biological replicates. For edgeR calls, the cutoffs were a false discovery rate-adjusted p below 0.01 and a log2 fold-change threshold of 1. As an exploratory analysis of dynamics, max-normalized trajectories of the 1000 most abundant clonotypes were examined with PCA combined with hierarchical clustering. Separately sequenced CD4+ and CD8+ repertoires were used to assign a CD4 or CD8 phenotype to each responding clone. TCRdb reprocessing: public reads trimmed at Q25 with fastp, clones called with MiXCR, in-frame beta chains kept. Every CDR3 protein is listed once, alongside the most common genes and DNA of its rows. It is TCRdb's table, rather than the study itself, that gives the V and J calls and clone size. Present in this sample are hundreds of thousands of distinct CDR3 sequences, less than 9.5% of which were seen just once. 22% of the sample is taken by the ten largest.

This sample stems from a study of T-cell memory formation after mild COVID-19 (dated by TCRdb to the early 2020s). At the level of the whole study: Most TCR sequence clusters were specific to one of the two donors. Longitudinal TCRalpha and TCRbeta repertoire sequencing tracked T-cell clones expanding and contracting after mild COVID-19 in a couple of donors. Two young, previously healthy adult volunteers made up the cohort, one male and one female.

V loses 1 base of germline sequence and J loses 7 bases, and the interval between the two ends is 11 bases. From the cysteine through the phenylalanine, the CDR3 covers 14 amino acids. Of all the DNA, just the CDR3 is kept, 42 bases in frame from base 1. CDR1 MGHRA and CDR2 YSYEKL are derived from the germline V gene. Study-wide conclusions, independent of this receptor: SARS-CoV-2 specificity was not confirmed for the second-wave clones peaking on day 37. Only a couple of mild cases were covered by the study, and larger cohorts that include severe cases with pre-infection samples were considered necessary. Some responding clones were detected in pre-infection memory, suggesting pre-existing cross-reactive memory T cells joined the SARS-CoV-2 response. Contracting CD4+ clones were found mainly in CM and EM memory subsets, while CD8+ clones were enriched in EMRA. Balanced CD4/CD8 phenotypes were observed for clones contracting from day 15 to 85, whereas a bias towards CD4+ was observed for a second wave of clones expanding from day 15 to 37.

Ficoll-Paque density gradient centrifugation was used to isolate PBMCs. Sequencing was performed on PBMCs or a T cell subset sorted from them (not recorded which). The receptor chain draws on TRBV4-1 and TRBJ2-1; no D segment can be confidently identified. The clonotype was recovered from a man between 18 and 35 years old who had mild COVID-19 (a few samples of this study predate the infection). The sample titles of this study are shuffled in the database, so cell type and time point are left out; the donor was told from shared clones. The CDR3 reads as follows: CASSQVRSDNEQFF. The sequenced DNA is TGCGCCAGCAGCCAAGTACGGAGTGATAATGAGCAGTTCTTC.